This T cell receptor beta chain was profiled in a study of CD8 T cells in ankylosing spondylitis. The study, taken as a whole, reports: Disease-associated clonotypes exhibited CD8+ identity and were relatively infrequent in peripheral blood. Researchers reportedly found disease-linked clones significantly enriched in matched ankylosing spondylitis synovial fluid. One TCR beta motif, made up of 7 or 8 highly homologous variants, appeared characteristic of ankylosing spondylitis blood.

TCR beta libraries were made by quantitative 5'-RACE with molecular barcodes. MiXCR was run by TCRdb on the 5' RACE reads, yielding one entry per CDR3 protein. The data show more than 200,000 distinct CDR3 sequences, more than 20% seen once. This clonotype was seen only once. What it recognizes is unknown. The V end lost 4 bases, the J end lost 4 bases, and 11 bases lay between the germline ends. From germline, CDR1 is SNHLY and CDR2 FYNNEI. The CDR3 extends over 13 amino acids. The clonotype originates from a male donor with ankylosing spondylitis or in good health (not recorded which). V gene TRBV2 combines with J gene TRBJ2-7; D gene ambiguous. What was sequenced was blood, either unsorted or a sorted T cell fraction (not recorded which). This CDR3 reads CASSGYREYEQYF. The DNA for the CDR3 is TGTGCCAGCAGTGGGTATAGGGAATACGAGCAGTACTTC.